These 13 T cell receptor beta chains share one sample of origin, sequenced in a study of T cell repertoires in cytomegalovirus infection. TCRdb fed the reads into MiXCR, producing one record per CDR3 protein. The sample holds some 240,000 distinct CDR3 sequences, 17% seen once. Material for sequencing was CD8+ T cells from PBMCs. The receptors here all came from a human donor in good health (CMV status not recorded). Some clones in this sample may be carry-over from other donors' samples.

This clonotype was seen repeatedly, ten times or more. The chain uses TRBV7-9 and TRBJ1-3; D unclear. Per the germline V gene, CDR1 is SEHNR and CDR2 is FQNEAQ (reference sequence). V lost 4 bases, J lost 0 bases, and 10 bases lay in between. The CDR3 runs 15 residues. The CDR3: CASSSTPSSGNTIYF. CDR3 DNA sequence: TGTGCCAGCAGCTCCACCCCGAGCTCTGGAAACACCATATATTTT. Using reference TRBV7-9 and TRBJ1-3 for the parts outside the CDR3, the full variable domain is DTGVSQNPRHKITKRGQNVTFRCDPISEHNRLYWYRQTLGQGPEFLTYFQNEAQLEKSRLLSDRFSAERPKGSFSTLEIQRTEQGDSAMYLCASSSTPSSGNTIYFGEGSWLTVV.

The rearrangement joins TRBV12-3 or TRBV12-4 to TRBJ1-4; maybe TRBD1 (6 bases). Trimming left V 6 bases short and J 5 bases short, with 16 bases between. The length of the CDR3 is 15 residues. This chain's CDR3 is CASRPPGTPNEKLFF. The CDR3 nucleotides are TGTGCCAGCAGGCCCCCCGGGACACCGAATGAAAAACTGTTTTTT.

This clonotype was recorded many times. The chain is built from TRBV6-6 and TRBJ2-7, with a possible D match to TRBD1 (6 bases). The CDR3 contains 13 residues. Trimming cost V 7 bases and J 3 bases, with 13 bases left between them. Germline values: CDR1 MNHNY, CDR2 SVGAGI (reference sequence). The CDR3 loop is CASTLSGDYEQYF. The CDR3 DNA reads TGTGCCAGCACCCTTTCAGGGGACTACGAGCAGTACTTC.

This clonotype was counted only a few times. The CDR3 sequence is CASSQNRELEAFF. The CDR3 region has the DNA TGCGCCAGCAGCCAGAACCGGGAGCTTGAAGCTTTCTTT. The V and J genes are TRBV4-3 and TRBJ1-1; the D is unclear. Germline values: CDR1 LGHNA, CDR2 YSLEER. V lost 3 bases and J 7 bases, leaving 12 bases between the germline ends. CDR3 size: 13 residues.

This rearrangement joins TRBV20-1 to TRBJ1-2; the match to TRBD1 covers 11 bases. This CDR3 has 16 residues. Germline values: CDR1 DFQATT, CDR2 SNEGSKA (reference sequence). V shed 2 bases, J shed 2 bases, and the junction held 7 bases outside the gene matches. The CDR3 loop is CSARHTRTGGNYGYTF. The CDR3, as DNA: TGCAGTGCTAGACACACCCGGACAGGGGGCAACTATGGCTACACCTTC.

This clonotype has more than one count but fewer than ten. The chain carries TRBV29-1 and TRBJ2-2; TRBD2 might be the D (6 bases). The V gene lost 4 bases and the J gene lost 6 bases, with 15 bases spanning the gap. The germline V gene has CDR1 SQVTM and CDR2 ANQGSEA. There are 14 residues in the CDR3. DNA for the CDR3: TGCAGCGTTGTAGGAGGGCATGAGCCCGGGGAGCTGTTTTTT. Its protein product is CSVVGGHEPGELFF.

This clonotype turned up a few times. J is TRBJ2-5 and V is TRBV7-9; no clear D. Trimming shortened V by 5 bases and J by 7 bases, and 14 bases separated the two germline ends. The CDR3 length is 13 residues. Germline V gene data show CDR1 as SEHNR and CDR2 as FQNEAQ (reference sequence). The CDR3 region is CASSPLDPRTQYF. CDR3 sequence (DNA): TGTGCCAGCAGCCCCCTAGACCCGAGGACCCAGTACTTC.

The chain has TRBV6-5 and TRBJ2-2; D possibly matches TRBD1 or TRBD2 (6 bases each). The length of the CDR3 is 15 residues. Trimming took 0 bases from V and 6 from J, leaving 11 bases between them. Looked up from germline, CDR1 is MNHEY and CDR2 is SVGAGI. The CDR3, as DNA: TGTGCCAGCAGTTACTCTTCGGGGGCCCCCGGGGAGCTGTTTTTT. Amino acids: CASSYSSGAPGELFF.

This clonotype occurred many times. The V call is TRBV7-9, the J call TRBJ1-1, with TRBD1 matching over 8 bases. This CDR3 spans 14 amino acids. Germline-derived CDR1 and CDR2 are SEHNR and FQNEAQ (reference sequence). The J segment lost 0 bases and the V segment lost 7 bases, leaving 4 bases of the junction unmatched. The DNA of the CDR3 is TGTGCCAGCAAATCGGGACAGGTGAACACTGAAGCTTTCTTT. This encodes CASKSGQVNTEAFF.

The V and J genes are TRBV19 and TRBJ1-2, with D unresolved. The CDR3 has 12 amino acids. Trimming stripped 5 bases from V and 2 bases from J, with 6 bases between. CDR1 LNHDA and CDR2 SQIVND come from the germline V gene (reference sequence). The CDR3: CASSHSNYGYTF. In DNA form, the CDR3 reads TGTGCCAGTAGTCATTCCAACTATGGCTACACCTTC.

The rearrangement uses TRBV5-5 and TRBJ2-1, with 7 bases fitting TRBD2. From germline, CDR1 is SGHKS and CDR2 YYEKEE (reference sequence). With 0 bases clipped from V and 7 bases from J, the junction kept 4 bases outside the gene matches. This CDR3 has 14 amino acids. CDR3 loop: CASSLVGTKNEQFF. CDR3 sequence (DNA): TGTGCCAGCAGCTTGGTAGGGACTAAGAATGAGCAGTTCTTC.

This clonotype has only a few counts. The V gene is TRBV12-5, the J gene TRBJ1-5; no definite D call. This CDR3 has 13 residues. Trimming removed 6 bases from V and 1 base from J, with 7 bases in between. CDR1 LGHNT and CDR2 FRNRAP come from the germline V gene. The CDR3 nucleotides read TGTGCTAGTGGAGAAAGGAGCAATCAGCCCCAGCATTTT. This sequence encodes CASGERSNQPQHF.

In this sample, this clonotype turned up a few times. This sequence joins TRBV29-1 and TRBJ1-2; tentative D call: TRBD1 (5 bases). The germline V and J ends were trimmed by 3 bases and 6 bases, with 8 bases remaining between them. There are 11 residues in the CDR3. CDR1 and CDR2 (germline): SQVTM, ANQGSEA. CDR3 bases: TGCAGCGTTGAGCTCAGGGATGGCTACACCTTC. Its translation is CSVELRDGYTF.